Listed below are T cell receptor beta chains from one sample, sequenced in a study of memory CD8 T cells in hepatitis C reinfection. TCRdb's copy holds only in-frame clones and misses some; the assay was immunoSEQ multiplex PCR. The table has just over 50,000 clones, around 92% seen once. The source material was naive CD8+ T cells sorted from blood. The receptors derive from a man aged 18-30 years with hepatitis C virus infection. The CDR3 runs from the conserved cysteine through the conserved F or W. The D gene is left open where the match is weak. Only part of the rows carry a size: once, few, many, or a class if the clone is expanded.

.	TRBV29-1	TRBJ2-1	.	CSVTGSSYNEQFF	TGCAGCGTAACAGGTAGCTCCTACAATGAGCAGTTCTTC
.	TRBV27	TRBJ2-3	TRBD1	CASSLARGRDTQYF	TGTGCCAGCAGTTTGGCCAGGGGGCGAGATACGCAGTATTTT
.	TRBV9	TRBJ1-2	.	CASSSALDRRYGYTF	TGTGCCAGCAGCTCCGCCTTGGACAGACGTTATGGCTACACCTTC
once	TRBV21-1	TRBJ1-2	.	CASSITGTGNYGYTF	TGTGCCAGCAGCATAACCGGGACAGGGAACTATGGCTACACCTTC
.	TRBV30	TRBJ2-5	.	CAWSPLGAGETQYF	TGTGCCTGGAGTCCTCTGGGGGCTGGGGAGACCCAGTACTTC
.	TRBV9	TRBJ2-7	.	CASSVGGGGEQYF	TGTGCCAGCAGCGTAGGGGGGGGCGGCGAGCAGTACTTC
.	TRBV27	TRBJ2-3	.	CASSLWGPGRDTQYF	TGTGCCAGCAGTTTATGGGGTCCGGGGAGAGATACGCAGTATTTT
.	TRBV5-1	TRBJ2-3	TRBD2	CASSLAGGSTDTQYF	TGCGCCAGCAGCTTGGCCGGGGGGAGCACAGATACGCAGTATTTT
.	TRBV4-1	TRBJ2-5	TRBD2	CASSLGSRTGLVYF	TGCGCCAGCAGCCTAGGATCACGGACGGGACTAGTTTACTTC
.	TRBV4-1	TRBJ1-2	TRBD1	CASSQLWGQINYGYTF	TGCGCCAGCAGCCAGTTGTGGGGACAGATCAACTATGGCTACACCTTC
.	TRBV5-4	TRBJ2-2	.	CASSTSGFGTGELFF	TGTGCCAGCAGCACGAGCGGTTTTGGAACCGGGGAGCTGTTTTTT
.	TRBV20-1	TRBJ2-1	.	CSAHGGEEQFF	TGCAGTGCTCATGGAGGGGAGGAGCAGTTCTTC
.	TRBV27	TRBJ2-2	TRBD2	CASSLAGTSGFYTGELFF	TGTGCCAGCAGTTTAGCAGGGACTAGCGGATTCTACACCGGGGAGCTGTTTTTT
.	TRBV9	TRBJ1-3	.	CASSELRDSGNTIYF	TGTGCCAGCAGCGAGCTCCGGGACTCTGGAAACACCATATATTTT
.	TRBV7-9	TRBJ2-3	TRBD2	CASSSSAGGPDTQYF	TGTGCCAGCAGCTCTTCAGCGGGGGGGCCGGATACGCAGTATTTT
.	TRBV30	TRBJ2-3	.	CAWSYGGDTQYF	TGTGCCTGGAGCTATGGGGGGGATACGCAGTATTTT
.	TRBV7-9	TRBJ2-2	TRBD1	CASSSFGTANTGELFF	TGTGCCAGCAGCTCATTCGGGACAGCCAACACCGGGGAGCTGTTTTTT
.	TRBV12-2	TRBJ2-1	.	CASRLEWRGAYNEQFF	TGTGCAAGTCGCTTAGAATGGCGGGGGGCCTACAATGAGCAGTTCTTC
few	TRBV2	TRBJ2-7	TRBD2	CASIPGTSGRGEQYF	TGTGCCAGCATTCCCGGGACTAGCGGGAGGGGCGAGCAGTACTTC
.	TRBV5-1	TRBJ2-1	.	CASSLDAESYNEQFF	TGCGCCAGCAGCTTGGATGCGGAATCCTACAATGAGCAGTTCTTC
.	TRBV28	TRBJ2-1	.	CASRSSGTEQFF	TGTGCCAGCAGGTCGTCGGGTACTGAGCAGTTCTTC
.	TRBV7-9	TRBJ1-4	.	CASSLVIGRDNEKLFF	TGTGCCAGCAGCTTAGTAATCGGACGGGATAATGAAAAACTGTTTTTT
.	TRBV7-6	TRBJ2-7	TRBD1	CASSPGTGSYEQYF	TGTGCCAGCAGCCCTGGGACAGGTTCCTACGAGCAGTACTTC
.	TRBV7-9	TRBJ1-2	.	CASSPEKTPNYGYTF	TGTGCCAGCAGCCCCGAGAAGACACCCAACTATGGCTACACCTTC
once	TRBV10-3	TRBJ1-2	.	CAISESGENYGYTF	TGTGCCATCAGTGAGTCCGGAGAGAACTATGGCTACACCTTC
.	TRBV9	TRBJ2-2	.	CASSEAGRMYTGELFF	TGTGCCAGCAGCGAGGCGGGTAGGATGTACACCGGGGAGCTGTTTTTT
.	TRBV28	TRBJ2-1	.	CASSLVYSGEQFF	TGTGCCAGCAGTTTGGTTTATTCGGGTGAGCAGTTCTTC
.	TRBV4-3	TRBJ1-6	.	CASSQEWTRDGSPLHF	TGCGCCAGCAGCCAAGAGTGGACAAGAGACGGCTCACCCCTCCACTTT
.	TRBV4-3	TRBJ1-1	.	CASSQLIAGVTEAFF	TGCGCCAGCAGCCAACTAATAGCAGGGGTCACTGAAGCTTTCTTT
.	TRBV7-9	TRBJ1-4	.	CASSRGPNEKLFF	TGTGCCAGCAGCCGAGGGCCGAATGAAAAACTGTTTTTT
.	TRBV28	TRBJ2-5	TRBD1	CASRSPTGQEYQETQYF	TGTGCCAGCAGGTCCCCCACCGGACAGGAGTACCAAGAGACCCAGTACTTC
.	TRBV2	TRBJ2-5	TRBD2	CASSGLAGAQETQYF	TGTGCCAGCAGTGGACTAGCGGGGGCACAAGAGACCCAGTACTTC
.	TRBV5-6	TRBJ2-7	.	CASSLAYEQYF	TGTGCCAGCAGCCTTGCCTACGAGCAGTACTTC
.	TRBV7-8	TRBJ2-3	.	CASRRGHQDTQYF	TGTGCCAGCAGGAGGGGACATCAAGATACGCAGTATTTT
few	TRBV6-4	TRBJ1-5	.	CASSGPGNSNQPQHF	TGTGCCAGCAGTGGACCAGGGAATAGCAATCAGCCCCAGCATTTT
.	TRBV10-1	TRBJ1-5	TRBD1	CASSETTGLGQPQHF	TGCGCCAGCAGTGAGACGACAGGGCTCGGGCAGCCCCAGCATTTT
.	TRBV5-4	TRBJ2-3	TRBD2	CASSRGGPGTDTQYF	TGTGCCAGCAGCCGGGGGGGGCCTGGGACAGATACGCAGTATTTT
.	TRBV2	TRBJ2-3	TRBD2	CASSEGLAGASTDTQYF	TGTGCCAGCAGTGAAGGACTAGCGGGGGCGAGCACAGATACGCAGTATTTT
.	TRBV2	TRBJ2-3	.	CASSEWRLSGTDTQYF	TGTGCCAGCAGTGAATGGCGACTTTCAGGCACAGATACGCAGTATTTT
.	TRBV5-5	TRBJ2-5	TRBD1	CASSPSGGNKETQYF	TGTGCCAGCAGCCCCTCAGGGGGTAACAAAGAGACCCAGTACTTC
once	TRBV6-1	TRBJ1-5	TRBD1	CASSEAAGGLGNQPQHF	TGTGCCAGCAGTGAAGCTGCAGGGGGCCTGGGCAATCAGCCCCAGCATTTT
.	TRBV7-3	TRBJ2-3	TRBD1	CASSFGQGGTDTQYF	TGTGCCAGCAGCTTTGGACAGGGGGGCACAGATACGCAGTATTTT
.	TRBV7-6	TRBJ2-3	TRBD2	CASSFTSGASTDTQYF	TGTGCCAGCAGCTTCACTAGCGGGGCTAGCACAGATACGCAGTATTTT
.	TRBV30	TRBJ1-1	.	CAWSVVLQEWTEAFF	TGTGCCTGGAGTGTAGTCTTACAGGAATGGACTGAAGCTTTCTTT
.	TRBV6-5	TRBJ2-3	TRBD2	CASSSSAGADTQYF	TGTGCCAGCAGTTCCTCAGCGGGGGCCGATACGCAGTATTTT
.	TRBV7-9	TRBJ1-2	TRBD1	CASSLDRGLHSYGYTF	TGTGCCAGCAGCCTCGACAGGGGCCTGCATAGCTATGGCTACACCTTC
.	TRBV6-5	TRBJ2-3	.	CASSYSAGDTQYF	TGTGCCAGCAGTTACTCCGCAGGGGATACGCAGTATTTT
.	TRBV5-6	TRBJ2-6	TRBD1	CASSFGTGRPLSGANVLTF	TGTGCCAGCAGCTTTGGGACAGGGAGGCCCCTTTCTGGGGCCAACGTCCTGACTTTC
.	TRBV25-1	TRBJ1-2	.	CASSDTPGSYGYTF	TGTGCCAGCAGTGACACACCGGGGAGCTATGGCTACACCTTC
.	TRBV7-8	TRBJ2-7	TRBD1	CASSLRDGTGTTYEQYF	TGTGCCAGCAGCTTAAGAGATGGGACAGGGACGACCTACGAGCAGTACTTC